This T cell receptor beta chain came from a study of blood T cell repertoires in COVID-19. Study-level background: Material from acute and convalescent COVID-19 was sourced from the United States, Italy and Spain. T cells, B-cell-depleted T cells, or PBMCs provided the cDNA or gDNA that served as material.

V lost 4 bases, J lost 4 bases, and 3 bases stayed unmatched. Germline lookup yields CDR1 LGHDT and CDR2 YNNKEL (reference sequence). The CDR3 consists of 15 residues. Patients at the Seattle site were enrolled during active infection and followed longitudinally. Here immunoSEQ multiplex PCR was the method, and the copy in TCRdb shows in-frame clones only, minus some. This sample has approximately 70,000 clones, with 91% found just once. The material sequenced was peripheral blood. This receptor was identified in a man in his forties or fifties with COVID-19, enrolled during active disease. This rearrangement joins TRBV3-1 (or the pseudogene TRBV3-2) to TRBJ2-1; the match to TRBD2 covers 11 bases. The CDR3 coding sequence is TGTGCCAGCAGCCCGGGACTAGCGGAATACAATGAGCAGTTCTTC. Translating gives CASSPGLAEYNEQFF.